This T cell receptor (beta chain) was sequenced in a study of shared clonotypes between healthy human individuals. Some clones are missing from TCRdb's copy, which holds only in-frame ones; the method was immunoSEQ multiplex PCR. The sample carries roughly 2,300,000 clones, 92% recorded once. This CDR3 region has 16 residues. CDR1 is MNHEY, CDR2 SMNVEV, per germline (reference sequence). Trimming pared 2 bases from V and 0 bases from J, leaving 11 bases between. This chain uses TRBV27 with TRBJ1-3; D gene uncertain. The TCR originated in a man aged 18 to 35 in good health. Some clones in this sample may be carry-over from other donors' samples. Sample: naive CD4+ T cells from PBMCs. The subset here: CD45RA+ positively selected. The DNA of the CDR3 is TGTGCCAGCAGTTTACGGCCGGAACTCTCTGGAAACACCATATATTTT. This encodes CASSLRPELSGNTIYF.